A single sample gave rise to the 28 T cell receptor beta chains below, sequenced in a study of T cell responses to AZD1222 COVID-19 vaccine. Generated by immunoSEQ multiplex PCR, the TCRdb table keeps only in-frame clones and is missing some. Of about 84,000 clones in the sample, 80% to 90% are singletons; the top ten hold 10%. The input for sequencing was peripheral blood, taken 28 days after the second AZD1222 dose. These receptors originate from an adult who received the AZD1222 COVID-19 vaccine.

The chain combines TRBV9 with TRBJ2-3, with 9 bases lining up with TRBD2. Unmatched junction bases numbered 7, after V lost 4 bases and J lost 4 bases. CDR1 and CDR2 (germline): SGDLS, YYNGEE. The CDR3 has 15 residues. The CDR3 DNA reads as TGTGCCAGCAGCTACCTTAGCGGGGGCGCAGATACGCAGTATTTT. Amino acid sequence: CASSYLSGGADTQYF.

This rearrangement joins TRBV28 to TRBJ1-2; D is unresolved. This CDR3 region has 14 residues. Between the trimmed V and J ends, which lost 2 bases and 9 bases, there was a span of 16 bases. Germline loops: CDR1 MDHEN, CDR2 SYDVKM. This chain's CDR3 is CASSLNDLGVRYTF. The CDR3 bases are TGTGCCAGCAGTTTAAACGACCTCGGGGTGCGCTACACCTTC.

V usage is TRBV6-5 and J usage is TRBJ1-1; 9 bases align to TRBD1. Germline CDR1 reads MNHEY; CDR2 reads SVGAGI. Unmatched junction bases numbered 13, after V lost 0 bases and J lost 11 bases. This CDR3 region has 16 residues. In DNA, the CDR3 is TGTGCCAGCAGTTACTCACAGGGGGCGCGGACAACCCCGGCTTTCTTT. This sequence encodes CASSYSQGARTTPAFF.

The CDR3 loop reads CASSPETSGDYNEQFF. CDR3 coding DNA: TGCGCCAGCAGCCCTGAGACTAGCGGGGATTACAATGAGCAGTTCTTC. This chain links TRBV4-1 with TRBJ2-1; 11 nucleotides align to TRBD2. The germline CDR1 and CDR2 sequences are MGHRA and YSYEKL. V lost 4 bases, J lost 4 bases, and 6 bases stayed unmatched. The CDR3 extends over 16 amino acids.

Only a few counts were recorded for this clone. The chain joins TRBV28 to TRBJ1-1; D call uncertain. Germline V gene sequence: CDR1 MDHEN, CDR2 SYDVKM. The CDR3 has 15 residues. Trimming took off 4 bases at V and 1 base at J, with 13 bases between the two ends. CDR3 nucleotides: TGTGCCAGCAGTTCTCTCGTGGCAGCGAACACTGAAGCTTTCTTT. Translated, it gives CASSSLVAANTEAFF.

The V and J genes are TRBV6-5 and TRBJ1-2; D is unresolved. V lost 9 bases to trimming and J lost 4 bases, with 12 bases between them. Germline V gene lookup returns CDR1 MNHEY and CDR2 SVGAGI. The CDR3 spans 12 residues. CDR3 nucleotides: TGTGCCAGTAAGAGAATCGGCTATGGCTACACCTTC. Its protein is CASKRIGYGYTF.

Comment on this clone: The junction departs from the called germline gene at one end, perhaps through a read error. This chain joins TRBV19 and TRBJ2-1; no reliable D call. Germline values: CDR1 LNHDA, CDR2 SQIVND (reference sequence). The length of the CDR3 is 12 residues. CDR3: CASSIDNKEQFF. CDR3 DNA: TGTGCCAGTAGTATAGACAACAAGGAGCAGTTCTTC.

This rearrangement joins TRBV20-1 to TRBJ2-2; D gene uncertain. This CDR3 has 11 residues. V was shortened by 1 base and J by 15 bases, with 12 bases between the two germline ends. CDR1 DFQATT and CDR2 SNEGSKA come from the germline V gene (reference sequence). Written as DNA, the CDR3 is TGCAGTGCTAGAGTGTTAGGGTCGGTGTTTTTT. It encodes CSARVLGSVFF.

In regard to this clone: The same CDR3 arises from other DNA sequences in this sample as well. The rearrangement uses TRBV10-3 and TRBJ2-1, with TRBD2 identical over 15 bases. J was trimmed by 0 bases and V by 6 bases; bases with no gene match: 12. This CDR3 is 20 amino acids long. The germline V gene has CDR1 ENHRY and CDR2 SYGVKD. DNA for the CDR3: TGTGCCATCAGCGCTTATGGACTAGCGGGGGGGCGGAGCTCCTACAATGAGCAGTTCTTC. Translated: CAISAYGLAGGRSSYNEQFF.

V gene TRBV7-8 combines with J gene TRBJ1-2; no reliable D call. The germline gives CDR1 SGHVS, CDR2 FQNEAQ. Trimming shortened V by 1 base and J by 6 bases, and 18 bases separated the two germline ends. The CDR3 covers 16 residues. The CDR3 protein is CASSLVGSSIANGYTF. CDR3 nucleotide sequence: TGTGCCAGCAGCTTAGTTGGGTCCAGCATCGCCAATGGCTACACCTTC.

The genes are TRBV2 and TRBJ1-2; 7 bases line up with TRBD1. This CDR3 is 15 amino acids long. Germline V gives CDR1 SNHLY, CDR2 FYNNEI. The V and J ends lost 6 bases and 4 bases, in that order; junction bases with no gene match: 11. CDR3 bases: TGTGCCAGCAGAGACAGGGACGGGGTCCTCTATGGCTACACCTTC. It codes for CASRDRDGVLYGYTF.

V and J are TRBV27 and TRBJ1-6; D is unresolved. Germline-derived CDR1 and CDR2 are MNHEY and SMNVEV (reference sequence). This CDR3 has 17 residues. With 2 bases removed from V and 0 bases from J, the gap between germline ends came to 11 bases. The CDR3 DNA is TGTGCCAGCAGTTTAGACCTCCTTAGCTCCTATAATTCACCCCTCCACTTT. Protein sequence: CASSLDLLSSYNSPLHF.

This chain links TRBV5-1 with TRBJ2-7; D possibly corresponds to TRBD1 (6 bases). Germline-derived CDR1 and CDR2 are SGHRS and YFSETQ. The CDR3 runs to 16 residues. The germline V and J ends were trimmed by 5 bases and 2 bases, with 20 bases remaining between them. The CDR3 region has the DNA TGCGCCAGCAGTCGTGGTTACGGGACAACTACCTACGAGCAGTACTTC. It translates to CASSRGYGTTTYEQYF. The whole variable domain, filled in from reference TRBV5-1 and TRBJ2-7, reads KAGVTQTPRYLIKTRGQQVTLSCSPISGHRSVSWYQQTPGQGLQFLFEYFSETQRNKGNFPGRFSGRQFSNSRSEMNVSTLELGDSALYLCASSRGYGTTTYEQYFGPGTRLTVT.

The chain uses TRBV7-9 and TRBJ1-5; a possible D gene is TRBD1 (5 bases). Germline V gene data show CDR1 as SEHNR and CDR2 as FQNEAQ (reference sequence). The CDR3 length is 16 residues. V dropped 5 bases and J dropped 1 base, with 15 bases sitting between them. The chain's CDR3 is CASSPEEGLSNQPQHF. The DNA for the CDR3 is TGTGCCAGCAGCCCCGAGGAGGGGTTGAGCAATCAGCCCCAGCATTTT. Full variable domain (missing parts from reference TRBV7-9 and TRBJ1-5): DTGVSQNPRHKITKRGQNVTFRCDPISEHNRLYWYRQTLGQGPEFLTYFQNEAQLEKSRLLSDRFSAERPKGSFSTLEIQRTEQGDSAMYLCASSPEEGLSNQPQHFGDGTRLSIL.

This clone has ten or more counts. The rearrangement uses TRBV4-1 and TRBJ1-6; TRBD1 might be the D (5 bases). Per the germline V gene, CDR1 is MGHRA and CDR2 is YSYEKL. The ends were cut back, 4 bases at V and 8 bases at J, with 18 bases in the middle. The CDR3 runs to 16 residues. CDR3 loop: CASSPIGRQLDSPLHF. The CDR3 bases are TGCGCCAGCAGCCCCATCGGGAGACAGTTAGATTCACCCCTCCACTTT.

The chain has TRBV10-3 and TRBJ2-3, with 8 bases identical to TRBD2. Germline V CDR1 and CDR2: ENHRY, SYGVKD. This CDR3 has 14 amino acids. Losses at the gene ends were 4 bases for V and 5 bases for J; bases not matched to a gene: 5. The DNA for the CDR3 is TGTGCCATCAGTGCGGGGGGGCCTAAAGATACGCAGTATTTT. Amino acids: CAISAGGPKDTQYF.

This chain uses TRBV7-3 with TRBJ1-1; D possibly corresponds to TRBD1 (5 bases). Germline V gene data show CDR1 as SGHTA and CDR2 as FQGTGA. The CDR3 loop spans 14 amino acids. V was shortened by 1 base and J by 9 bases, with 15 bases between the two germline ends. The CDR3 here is CASSLKATTGQAFF. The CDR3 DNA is TGTGCCAGCAGCTTAAAGGCCACTACAGGCCAAGCTTTCTTT. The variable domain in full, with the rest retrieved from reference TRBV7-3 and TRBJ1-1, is GAGVSQTPSNKVTEKGKYVELRCDPISGHTALYWYRQSLGQGPEFLIYFQGTGAADDSGLPNDRFFAVRPEGSVSTLKIQRTERGDSAVYLCASSLKATTGQAFFGQGTRLTVV.

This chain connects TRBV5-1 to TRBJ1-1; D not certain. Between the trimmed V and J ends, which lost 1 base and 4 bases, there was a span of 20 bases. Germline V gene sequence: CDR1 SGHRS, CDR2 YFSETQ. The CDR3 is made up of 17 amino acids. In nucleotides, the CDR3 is TGCGCCAGCAGCTTGACCCCTATAGGATTGTTGCCCACTGAAGCTTTCTTT. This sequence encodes CASSLTPIGLLPTEAFF.

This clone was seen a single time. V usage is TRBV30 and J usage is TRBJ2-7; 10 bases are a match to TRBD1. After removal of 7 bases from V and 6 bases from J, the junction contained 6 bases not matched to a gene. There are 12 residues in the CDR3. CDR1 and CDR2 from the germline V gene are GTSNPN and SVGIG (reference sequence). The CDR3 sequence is CASGQGPVEQYF. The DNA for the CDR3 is TGTGCCTCGGGACAGGGGCCGGTCGAGCAGTACTTC. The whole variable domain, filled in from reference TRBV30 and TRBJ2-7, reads SQTIHQWPATLVQPVGSPLSLECTVEGTSNPNLYWYRQAAGRGLQLLFYSVGIGQISSEVPQNLSASRPQDRQFILSSKKLLLSDSGFYLCASGQGPVEQYFGPGTRLTVT.

CDR3 region: CASSLGGVNQPQHF. The CDR3 coding sequence is TGTGCCAGCAGCTTAGGGGGAGTAAATCAGCCCCAGCATTTT. The V and J genes are TRBV7-6 and TRBJ1-5, with D unclear. Germline CDR1 SGHVS, CDR2 FNYEAQ. This CDR3 has 14 residues. Deletions cut 1 base from V and 4 bases from J, with 8 bases between. The full variable domain, rest sourced from reference TRBV7-6 and TRBJ1-5, is GAGVSQSPRYKVTKRGQDVALRCDPISGHVSLYWYRQALGQGPEFLTYFNYEAQQDKSGLPNDRFSAERPEGSISTLTIQRTEQRDSAMYRCASSLGGVNQPQHFGDGTRLSIL.

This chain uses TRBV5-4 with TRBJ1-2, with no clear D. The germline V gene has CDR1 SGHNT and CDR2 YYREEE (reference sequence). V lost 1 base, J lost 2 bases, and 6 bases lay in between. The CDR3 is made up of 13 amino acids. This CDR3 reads CASSLPPNYGYTF. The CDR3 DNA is TGTGCCAGCAGCTTGCCCCCCAACTATGGCTACACCTTC.

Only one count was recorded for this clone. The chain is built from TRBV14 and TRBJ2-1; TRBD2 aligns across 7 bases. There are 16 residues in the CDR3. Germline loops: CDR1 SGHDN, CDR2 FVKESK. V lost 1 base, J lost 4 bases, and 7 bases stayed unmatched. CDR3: CASSQGFRGGYNEQFF. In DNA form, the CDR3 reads TGTGCCAGCAGCCAAGGGTTTCGCGGGGGTTACAATGAGCAGTTCTTC.

This CDR3 is CAIPGSNGEKSYNEQFF. Here the CDR3 DNA reads TGTGCCATCCCGGGGTCAAACGGGGAGAAATCCTACAATGAGCAGTTCTTC. The chain is built from TRBV19 and TRBJ2-1; maybe TRBD2 (5 bases). This CDR3 is built from 17 residues. Germline values: CDR1 LNHDA, CDR2 SQIVND (reference sequence). Trimming stripped 10 bases from V and 1 base from J, with 23 bases between.

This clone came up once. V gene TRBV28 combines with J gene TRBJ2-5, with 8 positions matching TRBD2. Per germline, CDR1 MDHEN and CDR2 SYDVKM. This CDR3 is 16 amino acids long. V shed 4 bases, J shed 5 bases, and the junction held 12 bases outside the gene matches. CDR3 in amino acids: CASSSGRGAVRETQYF. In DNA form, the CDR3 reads TGTGCCAGCAGTTCCGGGAGGGGGGCGGTCAGGGAGACCCAGTACTTC.

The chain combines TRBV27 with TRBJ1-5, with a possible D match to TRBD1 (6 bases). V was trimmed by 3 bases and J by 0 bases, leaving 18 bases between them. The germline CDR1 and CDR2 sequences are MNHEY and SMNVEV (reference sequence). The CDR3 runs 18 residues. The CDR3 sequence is CASSFPHSQGYSNQPQHF. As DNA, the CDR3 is TGTGCCAGCAGTTTCCCCCACTCACAGGGTTATAGCAATCAGCCCCAGCATTTT.

The DNA of the CDR3 is TGTGCCAGCAGTTCTGACAGGGTGAGCAATCAGCCCCAGCATTTT. It yields the protein CASSSDRVSNQPQHF. The chain has TRBV7-8 and TRBJ1-5; 7 positions agree with TRBD1. The V and J ends lost 6 bases and 1 base, in that order; junction bases with no gene match: 6. The CDR3 runs 15 residues. CDR1 and CDR2 (germline): SGHVS, FQNEAQ.

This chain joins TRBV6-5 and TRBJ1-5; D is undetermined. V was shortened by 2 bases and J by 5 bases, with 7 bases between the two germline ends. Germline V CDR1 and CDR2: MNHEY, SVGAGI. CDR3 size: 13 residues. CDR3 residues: CASSYRLDQPQHF. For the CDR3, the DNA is TGTGCCAGCAGTTACAGGTTGGATCAGCCCCAGCATTTT.

The CDR3 here is CAISETRTAKNIQYF. DNA for the CDR3: TGTGCCATCAGTGAGACGAGGACAGCCAAAAACATTCAGTACTTC. This rearrangement joins TRBV10-3 to TRBJ2-4; D uncertain. Germline CDR1 is ENHRY and CDR2 is SYGVKD. Deletions cut 2 bases from V and 0 bases from J, with 8 bases between. The CDR3 consists of 15 residues.